This paragraph reports one T cell receptor beta chain. Its matching antigen is unknown. Using immunoSEQ multiplex PCR, the repertoire was profiled, and TCRdb retains in-frame clones only, with some absent. The table records 150,000 or so clones, about 88% of them present only once. The sample is drawn from a study of radiation and T cells in renal cell carcinoma. Study-wide findings and caveats: No pretreatment tumor biopsies were available for baseline clonotypes.

The CDR3 spans 15 residues. The germline gives CDR1 SGHVS, CDR2 FNYEAQ. Trimming removed 3 bases from V and 0 bases from J, with 9 bases in between. Time point described: baseline pretreatment blood. Treatment meaning: 15 Gy SBRT to primary tumor, nephrectomy 4 weeks later. The source was blood, collected from a patient whose treatment included radiotherapy and nephrectomy. The clonotype originates from a woman aged 45-65 years with renal cell carcinoma. The rearrangement joins TRBV7-6 to TRBJ2-1, with D unclear. This chain's CDR3 is CASSLTRSSYNEQFF. In nucleotides, the CDR3 is TGTGCCAGCAGCTTGACTCGGAGCTCCTACAATGAGCAGTTCTTC.